This T cell receptor (beta chain) was sequenced in a study of cytomegalovirus exposure and HLA in healthy donors. Assay used: immunoSEQ multiplex PCR; TCRdb lists only in-frame clones, some missing. Found here are approximately 280,000 clones, more than 75% of them singletons; the top ten hold 0.92%. The V gene's germline CDR1 is SGHDT and CDR2 YYEEEE. This CDR3 region has 15 residues. The V and J ends lost 1 base and 4 bases respectively, with 12 bases between them. V is TRBV5-6 and J is TRBJ1-5, with D tentatively TRBD1 (6 bases). The source of this sequence is a woman younger than 30 in good health and CMV-seronegative. The specimen sequenced was PBMCs. DNA for the CDR3: TGTGCCAGCAGCTTGACAGGGTTGTGGAATCAGCCCCAGCATTTT. Residues: CASSLTGLWNQPQHF.